One sample yielded the 5 T cell receptor beta chains listed below, sequenced in a study of shared clonotypes between healthy human individuals. Sequenced by immunoSEQ multiplex PCR; TCRdb stores in-frame clones only, minus some. The table has around 990,000 clones, around three quarters seen once. The specimen was memory CD4+ T cells from PBMCs. Subset in this sample: CD45RA-negative fraction. Receptors originate from a young man in good health. Some clones in this sample may be carry-over from other donors' samples.

The chain joins TRBV6-6 to TRBJ1-2, with TRBD1 matching 7 bases. V lost 6 bases to trimming and J lost 8 bases; unmatched junction nucleotides: 6. CDR3 length: 12 residues. Looked up from germline, CDR1 is MNHNY and CDR2 is SVGAGI (reference sequence). CDR3 DNA sequence: TGTGCCAGCAGCAGGGGGTTGGGAGGCTACACCTTC. Its protein is CASSRGLGGYTF.

This clone was seen only once. This chain joins TRBV29-1 and TRBJ1-2; D not certain. CDR1 is SQVTM, CDR2 ANQGSEA, per germline. This CDR3 is 15 amino acids long. Trimming took off 3 bases at V and 5 bases at J, with 19 bases between the two ends. This CDR3 is CSVEGEDLQLYGYTF. CDR3 bases: TGCAGCGTTGAGGGAGAAGACCTGCAGTTATATGGCTACACCTTC.

About this clone itself: One base separates it from a far larger clone, so it is likely a read error. The chain links TRBV10-1 to TRBJ2-1; maybe TRBD2 (6 bases). Between the trimmed V and J ends, which lost 0 bases and 8 bases, there was a span of 8 bases. Germline CDR1 is WNHNN and CDR2 is SYGVQD (reference sequence). The CDR3 has 13 amino acids. This CDR3 is CASSESEGYEQFF. The CDR3 nucleotides are TGCGCCAGCAGTGAGTCGGAGGGCTATGAGCAGTTCTTC.

The CDR3 DNA reads as TGTGCCAGCAGCCAAGCGGGGCTATTGGGCGATGGCTACACCTTC. Its translation is CASSQAGLLGDGYTF. The chain has TRBV4-2 and TRBJ1-2, with D tentatively TRBD1 (5 bases). CDR1 and CDR2 from the germline V gene are LGHNA and YNFKEQ. CDR3 length equals 15 residues. V was shortened by 1 base and J by 6 bases, with 15 bases between the two germline ends.

The chain has TRBV7-2 and TRBJ1-3, with D perhaps TRBD1 (5 bases). V lost 5 bases, J lost 4 bases, and 18 bases lay in between. This CDR3 spans 16 amino acids. Germline V lookup: CDR1 SGHTA, CDR2 FQGNSA. The CDR3 nucleotides read TGTGCCAGCAGCAAGGGACCGCGGGCTTCGGGAAACACCATATATTTT. It yields the protein CASSKGPRASGNTIYF.